A single sample is the source of the 2 T cell receptor beta chains below, sequenced in a study of T-cell memory formation after mild COVID-19. In TCRdb, the 5' RACE reads were re-called with MiXCR into one record per CDR3 protein. Of about 500,000 distinct CDR3 sequences detected, around 21% appear once; the ten largest clones hold under 15%. Sequenced: PBMCs or a T cell subset sorted from them (not recorded which). The receptor source for this set is an adult woman who had mild COVID-19 (a few samples of this study predate the infection). Cell type and time point are not known.

This clonotype was recorded a few times. The chain employs TRBV10-3 and TRBJ1-1; D is unclear. V lost 6 bases and J lost 7, with 9 bases in between. This CDR3 is 11 amino acids long. The V gene's germline CDR1 is ENHRY and CDR2 SYGVKD. The CDR3 is CAIRSENEAFF. CDR3 nucleotides: TGTGCCATCAGGTCTGAGAATGAAGCTTTCTTT.

This clonotype was seen more than once but under ten times. CDR3 DNA: TGTGCCAGCAGCTTAGTAGGTGGCAGTAACTATGGCTACACCTTC. Amino acids: CASSLVGGSNYGYTF. The chain uses TRBV7-4 and TRBJ1-2; no reliable D call. Trimming removed 1 base at V and 1 base at J, with 10 bases between. Germline assignment: CDR1 SGHVT and CDR2 SQSDAQ. CDR3 size: 15 residues. The whole variable domain, filled in from reference TRBV7-4 and TRBJ1-2, reads GAGVSQSPRYKVAKRGRDVALRCDSISGHVTLYWYRQTLGQGSEVLTYSQSDAQRDKSGRPSGRFSAERPERSVSTLKIQRTEQGDSAVYLCASSLVGGSNYGYTFGSGTRLTVV.